This T cell receptor beta chain was captured in a study of CD4 and CD8 cells across lung adenocarcinoma regions. Germline CDR1 reads MNHNS; CDR2 reads SASEGT. CDR3 size: 16 residues. Localized lung adenocarcinoma, a non-small cell lung cancer, affected the donors. TCRdb reprocessed the PCR reads via MiXCR and lists one record per CDR3 protein. The data show about 25,000 distinct CDR3 sequences, with 45% to 60% seen just once and about 20% held by the top ten. This TCR came from a male donor with lung adenocarcinoma. The CD4 and CD8 labels of this study may be unreliable. The sequencing input was CD4+ T cells from the center of a lung tumor. The genes are TRBV6-1 and TRBJ2-1, with D possibly being TRBD2 (7 bases). The last part of the DNA fits TRBJ2-7 better; the J call may be wrong. The chain's CDR3 is CASTGVGGHSQDTQYF. As DNA, the CDR3 is TGTGCCAGCACGGGGGTCGGGGGGCATAGCCAAGATACGCAGTACTTC.